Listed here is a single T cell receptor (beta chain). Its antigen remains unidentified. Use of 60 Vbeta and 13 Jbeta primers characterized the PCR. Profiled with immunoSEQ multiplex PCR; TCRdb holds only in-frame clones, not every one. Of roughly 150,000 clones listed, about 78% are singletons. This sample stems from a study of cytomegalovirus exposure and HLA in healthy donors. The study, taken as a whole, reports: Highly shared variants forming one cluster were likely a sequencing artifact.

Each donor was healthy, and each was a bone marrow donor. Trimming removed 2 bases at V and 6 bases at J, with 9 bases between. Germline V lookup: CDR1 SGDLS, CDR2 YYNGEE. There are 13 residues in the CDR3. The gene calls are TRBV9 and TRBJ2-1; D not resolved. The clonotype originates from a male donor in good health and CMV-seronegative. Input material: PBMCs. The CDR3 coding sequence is TGTGCCAGCAGCGTCGGCAGAGGCAATGAGCAGTTCTTC. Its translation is CASSVGRGNEQFF.